This TCR beta chain was sequenced for a study of T cell responses to AZD1222 COVID-19 vaccine. The V gene end was trimmed by 0 bases and the J gene end by 6 bases; junction bases not matched to a gene: 2. This CDR3 is built from 14 residues. The germline gives CDR1 LGHNA, CDR2 YSLEER. Assay used: immunoSEQ multiplex PCR; TCRdb lists only in-frame clones, some missing. This sample yields about 130,000 clones, of which approximately 85% are seen a single time; roughly 8.7% belongs to the top ten. The V call is TRBV4-3, the J call TRBJ2-7, with 10 bases matching TRBD2. The receptor's source is an adult who received the MenACWY meningococcal vaccine as a control. The specimen comprised peripheral blood, sampled 28 days after the second dose of the MenACWY control vaccine. The CDR3 DNA is TGCGCCAGCAGCCAAGATCGACTAGCGGGCGAGCAGTACTTC. Translation gives CASSQDRLAGEQYF.